This T cell receptor (beta chain) derives from a study of blood T cell repertoires in COVID-19. Study as a whole: Whether acute or convalescent, the COVID-19 samples came from the United States, Italy and Spain. Sample material is recorded as cDNA or gDNA derived from T cells, B-cell-depleted T cells, or PBMCs.

The Seattle patients joined while their infection was active and were tracked longitudinally afterward. The CDR3 has 12 residues. Original processing notes: The assay estimated nucleated cells by amplifying reference gene primers. Sequencing was performed with immunoSEQ multiplex PCR; in TCRdb, only in-frame clones are kept and a portion is missing. That table gives V, J and clone size, and the DNA gave D and trimming. This table has fewer than 600,000 clones, 89% appearing once. The origin of this receptor is a man younger than 35 with COVID-19, enrolled during active disease. Sequenced sample: peripheral blood. The chain carries TRBV1 and TRBJ2-1; TRBD1 reflects the table's D call only, with no check against the DNA. TRBV1 is a pseudogene segment. CDR3 nucleotide sequence: TGCACCTCAGGTACTTCCTACAATGAGCAGTTCTTC. Translation gives CTSGTSYNEQFF.